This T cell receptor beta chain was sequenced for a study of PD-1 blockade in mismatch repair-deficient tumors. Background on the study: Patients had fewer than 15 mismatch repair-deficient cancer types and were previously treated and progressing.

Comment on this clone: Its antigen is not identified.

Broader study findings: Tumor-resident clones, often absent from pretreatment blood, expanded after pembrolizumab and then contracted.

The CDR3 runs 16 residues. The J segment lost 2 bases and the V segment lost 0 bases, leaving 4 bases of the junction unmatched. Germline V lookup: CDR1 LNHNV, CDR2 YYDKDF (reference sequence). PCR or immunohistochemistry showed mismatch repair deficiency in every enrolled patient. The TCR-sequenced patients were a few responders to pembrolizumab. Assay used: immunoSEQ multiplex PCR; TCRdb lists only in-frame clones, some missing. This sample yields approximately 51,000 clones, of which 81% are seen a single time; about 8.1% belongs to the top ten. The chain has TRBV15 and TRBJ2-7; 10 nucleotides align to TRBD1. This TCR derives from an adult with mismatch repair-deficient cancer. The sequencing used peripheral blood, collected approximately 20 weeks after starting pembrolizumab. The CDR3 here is CATSRDGGTGAYEQYF. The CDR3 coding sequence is TGTGCCACCAGCAGAGATGGAGGGACAGGGGCCTACGAGCAGTACTTC. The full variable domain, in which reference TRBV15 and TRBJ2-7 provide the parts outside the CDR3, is DAMVIQNPRYQVTQFGKPVTLSCSQTLNHNVMYWYQQKSSQAPKLLFHYYDKDFNNEADTPDNFQSRRPNTSFCFLDIRSPGLGDTAMYLCATSRDGGTGAYEQYFGPGTRLTVT.